The 19 T cell receptor beta chains listed next were all sequenced from one sample in a study of blood T cell repertoires in COVID-19 (dated by TCRdb to 2020 to 2022). Library construction relied on the immunoSEQ multiplex PCR assay. TCRdb stores this immuneACCESS table with in-frame sequences only. Part of the clones is absent; in the studies checked, under half of the shortfall reflects unresolved V genes, and no reason is known for the rest. The sample table contains fewer than 500,000 clones; only one count was recorded for 70% to 85% of them. The top ten hold about 1.2% of the sample. What was sequenced was peripheral blood. Source of these receptors: a human donor with acute or convalescent COVID-19. The donor label of this sample is uncertain.

With respect to this clone: One junction end does not reproduce the germline sequence, and a read error may be involved. This chain links TRBV2 with TRBJ2-1, with a weak D call TRBD2 (5 bases). This CDR3 contains 13 residues. CDR1 and CDR2 (germline): SNHLY, FYNNEI. The CDR3 is CARSGRSGNEQFF. The DNA of the CDR3 is TGTGCCAGAAGTGGGAGAAGTGGCAATGAGCAGTTCTTC.

About this clone: At the DNA level, this CDR3 is encoded by other sequences in the same sample as well. V usage is TRBV11-2 and J usage is TRBJ2-7, with 10 bases aligning to TRBD1. This CDR3 region has 16 residues. The V and J ends lost 4 bases and 0 bases, in that order; junction bases with no gene match: 6. Germline assignment: CDR1 SGHAT and CDR2 FQNNGV. The chain's CDR3 is CASSWGTGASSYEQYF. The CDR3 DNA sequence: TGTGCCAGCAGCTGGGGGACAGGGGCAAGCTCCTACGAGCAGTACTTC.

This clone was detected once. This chain links TRBV9 with TRBJ2-2; weak D call: TRBD1 (6 bases). Trimming took off 3 bases at V and 5 bases at J, with 11 bases between the two ends. The CDR3 is 14 residues long. The germline gives CDR1 SGDLS, CDR2 YYNGEE. The CDR3, as DNA: TGTGCCAGCAGCGGAATCAGGGGAACCGGGGAGCTGTTTTTT. This codes for CASSGIRGTGELFF.

The chain uses TRBV2 and TRBJ1-1; maybe TRBD1 (6 bases). Germline lookup yields CDR1 SNHLY and CDR2 FYNNEI. V was shortened by 7 bases and J by 1 base, with 13 bases between the two germline ends. The CDR3 loop spans 14 amino acids. The CDR3 spells CASIRRGGNTEAFF. The CDR3 nucleotides are TGTGCCAGCATCCGACGAGGGGGGAACACTGAAGCTTTCTTT.

This chain connects TRBV7-9 to TRBJ1-1; no firm D call. Per the germline V gene, CDR1 is SEHNR and CDR2 is FQNEAQ (reference sequence). This CDR3 contains 12 residues. V was clipped by 4 bases and J by 7 bases, with 10 bases between them. The CDR3 sequence: CASSYPGNEAFF. Here the CDR3 DNA reads TGTGCCAGCAGCTACCCGGGGAATGAAGCTTTCTTT. The full variable domain, in which reference TRBV7-9 and TRBJ1-1 provide the parts outside the CDR3, is DTGVSQNPRHKITKRGQNVTFRCDPISEHNRLYWYRQTLGQGPEFLTYFQNEAQLEKSRLLSDRFSAERPKGSFSTLEIQRTEQGDSAMYLCASSYPGNEAFFGQGTRLTVV.

The chain joins TRBV4-2 to TRBJ1-1; D is uncertain. The length of the CDR3 is 15 residues. Trimming removed 2 bases at V and 3 bases at J, with 13 bases between. Per germline, CDR1 LGHNA and CDR2 YNFKEQ. The CDR3 reads CASSQPRGIDTEAFF. The CDR3 coding sequence is TGTGCCAGCAGCCAACCACGGGGAATCGACACTGAAGCTTTCTTT.

The rearrangement joins TRBV6-5 to TRBJ1-4; D call uncertain. The CDR3 totals 12 residues. Trimming cost V 7 bases and J 15 bases, with 18 bases left between them. Germline V gene data show CDR1 as MNHEY and CDR2 as SVGAGI. The CDR3 is CASTGTRKTLFF. CDR3 nucleotides: TGTGCCAGCACGGGTACTAGAAAAACTTTGTTTTTT.

This chain links TRBV7-8 with TRBJ2-3; D is ambiguous. V shed 6 bases and J shed 3 bases, with 4 bases lying between them. Germline loops: CDR1 SGHVS, CDR2 FQNEAQ. This CDR3 comprises 11 residues. The CDR3 is CASRLTDTQYF. The CDR3 DNA reads TGTGCCAGCAGACTTACAGATACGCAGTATTTT.

A word on this clone: Other DNA sequences in this sample translate to the same CDR3. The chain carries TRBV6-5 and TRBJ1-3; 10 nucleotides line up with TRBD1. The CDR3 is made up of 14 amino acids. Germline V gene lookup returns CDR1 MNHEY and CDR2 SVGAGI. J lost 3 bases, V lost 6 bases, and 2 bases had no gene match. In DNA, the CDR3 is TGTGCCAGCAGGACAGGGGGCAGTGGAAACACCATATATTTT. Its protein product is CASRTGGSGNTIYF.

The genes are TRBV5-1 and TRBJ1-1; weak D call: TRBD1 (6 bases). V was clipped by 1 base and J by 5 bases, with 15 bases between them. The CDR3 sequence is 15 residues long. Germline CDR1 SGHRS, CDR2 YFSETQ. The CDR3 loop is CASSLQTGLGTEAFF. In DNA form, the CDR3 reads TGCGCCAGCAGCTTGCAAACAGGGCTCGGGACTGAAGCTTTCTTT.

The rearrangement joins TRBV29-1 to TRBJ1-1; 7 bases match TRBD1. V dropped 7 bases and J dropped 1; count of bases not matched to a gene: 3. This CDR3 contains 12 residues. Germline V gives CDR1 SQVTM, CDR2 ANQGSEA. The CDR3 loop reads CSGGTANTEAFF. Here the CDR3 DNA reads TGCAGCGGTGGGACAGCGAACACTGAAGCTTTCTTT.

This rearrangement joins TRBV5-4 to TRBJ2-3, with 12 positions matching TRBD1. There are 15 residues in the CDR3. Germline CDR1 and CDR2: SGHNT and YYREEE (reference sequence). The junction had 5 bases not matched to a gene; V was cut back by 3 bases and J by 6 bases. The CDR3 protein is CASSSGTGGWDTQYF. For the CDR3, the DNA is TGTGCCAGCAGCTCTGGGACAGGGGGCTGGGATACGCAGTATTTT.

In this sample, this clone turned up once. This chain joins TRBV19 and TRBJ2-1; 10 nucleotides agree with TRBD2. Germline values: CDR1 LNHDA, CDR2 SQIVND (reference sequence). V lost 1 base, J lost 8 bases, and 2 bases stayed unmatched. The CDR3 totals 14 residues. The CDR3 sequence: CASSIASGSYEQFF. CDR3 DNA: TGTGCCAGTAGTATAGCTAGCGGGAGTTATGAGCAGTTCTTC.

DNA of the CDR3: TGCGCCAGCAGCTTGGTTGAAGGAGTGAACACTGAAGCTTTCTTT. This translates into CASSLVEGVNTEAFF. This sequence joins TRBV5-1 and TRBJ1-1; D gene unclear. Trimming took 0 bases from V and 0 from J, leaving 9 bases between them. This CDR3 is 15 amino acids long. The germline V gene encodes CDR1 SGHRS and CDR2 YFSETQ.

This chain joins TRBV27 and TRBJ1-6; no clear D. CDR1 is MNHEY and CDR2 is SMNVEV in the germline V gene (reference sequence). The length of the CDR3 is 13 residues. V dropped 3 bases and J dropped 4 bases, with 4 bases sitting between them. As DNA, the CDR3 is TGTGCCAGCAGTTTCTCTTATAATTCACCCCTCCACTTT. Translating gives CASSFSYNSPLHF.

V gene TRBV2 combines with J gene TRBJ1-2; 7 bases are a match to TRBD1. J gave up 3 bases and V 4 bases, and 2 bases lay outside the gene matches. CDR3 length: 13 residues. Looked up from germline, CDR1 is SNHLY and CDR2 is FYNNEI. The CDR3 DNA reads TGTGCCAGCAGTGCACAGGGGTACTATGGCTACACCTTC. Translation gives CASSAQGYYGYTF.

This clone showed up just once. The chain recombines TRBV7-2 with TRBJ2-3, with 8 positions matching TRBD1. The germline V gene encodes CDR1 SGHTA and CDR2 FQGNSA. Trimming at V came to 5 bases and at J to 7 bases, leaving 8 bases not matched to a gene. CDR3 length: 14 amino acids. CDR3 sequence: CASSTRQGLHTQYF. Here the CDR3 DNA reads TGTGCCAGCAGCACACGACAGGGGCTGCATACGCAGTATTTT.

The gene calls are TRBV11-3 and TRBJ2-3; 9 bases agree with TRBD1. Trimming at V came to 5 bases and at J to 3 bases, leaving 9 bases not matched to a gene. The CDR3 contains 16 residues. The germline V gene encodes CDR1 SGHNT and CDR2 YENEEA. Here the CDR3 DNA reads TGTGCCAGCAGCCTCGGCGGAGGACAGGGGACAGATACGCAGTATTTT. It codes for CASSLGGGQGTDTQYF. The entire variable domain, with the rest obtained from reference TRBV11-3 and TRBJ2-3, is as follows: EAGVVQSPRYKIIEKKQPVAFWCNPISGHNTLYWYLQNLGQGPELLIRYENEEAVDDSQLPKDRFSAERLKGVDSTLKIQPAELGDSAVYLCASSLGGGQGTDTQYFGPGTRLTVL.

This clone showed up just once. This chain links TRBV4-1 with TRBJ1-2; 8 bases agree with TRBD1. Germline V gene lookup returns CDR1 MGHRA and CDR2 YSYEKL. Trimming removed 2 bases from V and 5 bases from J; junction bases left unmatched: 4. The CDR3 extends over 14 amino acids. The CDR3 sequence is CASSQQTGGYGYTF. DNA for the CDR3: TGCGCCAGCAGCCAACAAACAGGGGGATATGGCTACACCTTC.